The 13 T cell receptor beta chains reported below all come from one sample, sequenced in a study of T cells in Graves' hyperthyroidism and ophthalmopathy (dated 2019 in TCRdb). To prepare the library, multiplex PCR was applied. The sequencer was an Illumina HiSeq 2000. The TCR beta CDR3 regions were amplified from RNA transcripts. The TCR CDR3 was subjected to a first round of RT-PCR using the HTBI primer set and the Qiagen OneStep RT-PCR kit. TCRdb reprocessed the public reads (quality trimming at Q25 with fastp, clone calling with MiXCR) and kept in-frame beta chains. Rows matching on CDR3 protein sequence are summarized as one entry with the most common DNA and genes. Recorded for this sample are more than 550,000 distinct CDR3 sequences; less than 45% of them occurred a single time. The top ten constitute approximately 7.2% of the sample. Sequencing was performed on peripheral blood or thyroid tissue (not recorded which). These receptors came from an adult man with Graves' disease, either hyperthyroidism or ophthalmopathy (not recorded which).

This clonotype was picked up a small number of times. V is TRBV7-9 and J is TRBJ1-5; D is unclear. Germline lookup yields CDR1 SEHNR and CDR2 FQNEAQ (reference sequence). The V gene lost 3 bases and the J gene lost 11 bases, with 14 bases spanning the gap. The CDR3 extends over 13 amino acids. The CDR3 DNA sequence: TGTGCCAGCAGCTTGGATCAGTTTTTGGCCCAGCATTTT. It yields the protein CASSLDQFLAQHF.

The V and J genes are TRBV29-1 and TRBJ1-4; D is ambiguous. With 6 bases removed from V and 1 base from J, the gap between germline ends came to 9 bases. This CDR3 is 13 amino acids long. CDR1 is SQVTM, CDR2 ANQGSEA, per germline. The CDR3 DNA follows: TGCAGCGTGCGCCTTGAAACTAATGAAAAACTGTTTTTT. Amino acids: CSVRLETNEKLFF. Full variable domain (outside the CDR3, taken from reference TRBV29-1 and TRBJ1-4): SAVISQKPSRDICQRGTSLTIQCQVDSQVTMMFWYRQQPGQSLTLIATANQGSEATYESGFVIDKFPISRPNLTFSTLTVSNMSPEDSSIYLCSVRLETNEKLFFGSGTQLSVL.

This clonotype has more than one count but fewer than ten. This chain links TRBV2 with TRBJ1-2, with D perhaps TRBD1 (5 bases). Trimming cost V 8 bases and J 4 bases, with 20 bases left between them. The CDR3 spans 15 residues. CDR1 and CDR2 (germline): SNHLY, FYNNEI. The CDR3 DNA follows: TGTGCCAGCCAATTAAACCGTGAGGGACTCTATGGCTACACCTTC. Translated: CASQLNREGLYGYTF.

This clonotype was counted a few times. This sequence joins TRBV2 and TRBJ2-3, with D maybe TRBD1 (5 bases). CDR1 is SNHLY and CDR2 is FYNNEI in the germline V gene. The CDR3 consists of 16 residues. Trimming shortened V by 2 bases and J by 2 bases, and 14 bases separated the two germline ends. The CDR3 here is CASSERYRLATDTQYF. The CDR3 DNA is TGTGCCAGCAGTGAAAGGTACAGGCTTGCCACAGATACGCAGTATTTT.

The J gene is TRBJ1-2, the V gene TRBV14, with D unclear. Trimming cost V 0 bases and J 13 bases, with 12 bases left between them. CDR3 length: 12 residues. Germline CDR1 reads SGHDN; CDR2 reads FVKESK. The CDR3 sequence: CASSQDPSDTTF. CDR3 in DNA: TGTGCCAGCAGCCAAGATCCGAGCGACACCACCTTC.

This clonotype was counted only a few times. The genes are TRBV9 and TRBJ2-7, with a possible D match to TRBD2 (6 bases). V was trimmed by 4 bases and J by 6 bases, leaving 20 bases between them. The germline V gene encodes CDR1 SGDLS and CDR2 YYNGEE. The CDR3 loop spans 15 amino acids. CDR3 sequence: CASSPPGLPFTEQYF. The CDR3 nucleotides read TGTGCCAGCAGCCCCCCAGGACTACCCTTCACCGAGCAGTACTTC.

This clonotype turned up a few times. This chain joins TRBV6-1 and TRBJ2-7, with D uncertain. The CDR3 contains 12 residues. Germline V gene sequence: CDR1 MNHNS, CDR2 SASEGT. V was clipped by 6 bases and J by 5 bases, with 11 bases between them. The DNA of the CDR3 is TGTGCCAGCAGCCCTACTAAGGACGAGCAGTACTTC. Translation: CASSPTKDEQYF.

This clonotype has a count of ten or more. The chain carries TRBV9 and TRBJ2-5; D is unclear. The CDR3 is 14 amino acids. The V and J ends lost 0 bases and 1 base respectively, with 7 bases between them. Germline V gives CDR1 SGDLS, CDR2 YYNGEE. CDR3 bases: TGTGCCAGCAGCGTAGACGACGGCCAAGAGACCCAGTACTTC. Its protein is CASSVDDGQETQYF.

The chain is built from TRBV20-1 and TRBJ2-7; the D gene is possibly TRBD2 (6 bases). CDR3 length: 13 amino acids. Germline V CDR1 and CDR2: DFQATT, SNEGSKA (reference sequence). The V end was cut by 6 bases, the J end by 9 bases, with 21 bases between. CDR3 sequence (DNA): TGCAGTGCCTTGACTGGCGGGGAAGTTTTGCAGTACTTC. Amino acid sequence: CSALTGGEVLQYF.

This clonotype appeared once. The chain uses TRBV12-3 or TRBV12-4 and TRBJ1-2, with 9 bases aligning to TRBD1. The CDR3 extends over 16 amino acids. J was trimmed by 5 bases and V by 8 bases; bases with no gene match: 15. The CDR3 region is CASRSGTGTPRYGYTF. CDR3 nucleotides: TGTGCCAGCCGCTCCGGGACAGGGACTCCACGATATGGCTACACCTTC.

The chain has TRBV2 and TRBJ1-6; D is uncertain. In germline, CDR1 is SNHLY, CDR2 FYNNEI. Trimming pared 8 bases from V and 7 bases from J, leaving 15 bases between. The CDR3 runs to 14 residues. CDR3: CASRKGIENSPLHF. As DNA, the CDR3 is TGTGCCAGCCGTAAGGGTATAGAGAATTCACCCCTCCACTTT. The full variable domain, in which reference TRBV2 and TRBJ1-6 provide the parts outside the CDR3, is EPEVTQTPSHQVTQMGQEVILRCVPISNHLYFYWYRQILGQKVEFLVSFYNNEISEKSEIFDDQFSVERPDGSNFTLKIRSTKLEDSAMYFCASRKGIENSPLHFGNGTRLTVT.

As to this clonotype: Sequence at one end of the junction differs from germline and may be a read error. CDR3 DNA: TGTGCCAGCAGCTCGGGGGCCTACGAGCAGTGCTTC. It translates to CASSSGAYEQCF. The rearrangement uses TRBV7-9 and TRBJ2-7; possibly TRBD1 or TRBD2 for D (6 bases each). Germline V gene lookup returns CDR1 SEHNR and CDR2 FQNEAQ (reference sequence). This CDR3 is 12 amino acids long.

The V and J genes are TRBV9 and TRBJ2-7; tentatively, D is TRBD1 (5 bases). Germline lookup yields CDR1 SGDLS and CDR2 YYNGEE. Trimming took off 0 bases at V and 8 bases at J, with 9 bases between the two ends. The CDR3 has 12 residues. CDR3 sequence reads: CASSVVPGQQYF. In nucleotides, the CDR3 is TGTGCCAGCAGCGTAGTGCCAGGGCAGCAGTACTTC. Together with reference TRBV9 and TRBJ2-7, the CDR3 gives the full variable domain: DSGVTQTPKHLITATGQRVTLRCSPRSGDLSVYWYQQSLDQGLQFLIQYYNGEERAKGNILERFSAQQFPDLHSELNLSSLELGDSALYFCASSVVPGQQYFGPGTRLTVT.